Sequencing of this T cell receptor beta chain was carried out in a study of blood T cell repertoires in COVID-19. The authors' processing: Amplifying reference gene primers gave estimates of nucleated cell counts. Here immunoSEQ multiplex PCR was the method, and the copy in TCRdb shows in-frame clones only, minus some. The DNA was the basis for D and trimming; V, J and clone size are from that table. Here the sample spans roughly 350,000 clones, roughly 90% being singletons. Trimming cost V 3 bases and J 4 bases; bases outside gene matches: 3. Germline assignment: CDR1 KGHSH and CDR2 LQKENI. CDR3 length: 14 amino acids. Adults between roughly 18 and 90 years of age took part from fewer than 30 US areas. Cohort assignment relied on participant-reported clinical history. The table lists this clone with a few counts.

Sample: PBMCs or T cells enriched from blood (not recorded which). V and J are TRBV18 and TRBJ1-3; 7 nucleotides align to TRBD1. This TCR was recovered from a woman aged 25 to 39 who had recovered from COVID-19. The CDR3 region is CASSPTGSGNTIYF. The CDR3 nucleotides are TGTGCCAGCTCACCGACAGGGTCCGGAAACACCATATATTTT.